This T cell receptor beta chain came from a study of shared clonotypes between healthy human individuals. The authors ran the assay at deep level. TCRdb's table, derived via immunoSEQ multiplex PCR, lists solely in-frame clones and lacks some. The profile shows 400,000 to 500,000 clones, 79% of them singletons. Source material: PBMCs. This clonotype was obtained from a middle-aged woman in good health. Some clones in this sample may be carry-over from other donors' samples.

The DNA of the CDR3 is TGTGCCACCAGCGGCGACGGGACGGCCCAAGAGACCCAGTACTTC. This encodes CATSGDGTAQETQYF. The genes are TRBV15 and TRBJ2-5; the D call may be TRBD1 or TRBD2 (5 bases each). The CDR3 consists of 15 residues. Germline assignment: CDR1 LNHNV and CDR2 YYDKDF (reference sequence). Deletions cut 5 bases from V and 1 base from J, with 14 bases between.